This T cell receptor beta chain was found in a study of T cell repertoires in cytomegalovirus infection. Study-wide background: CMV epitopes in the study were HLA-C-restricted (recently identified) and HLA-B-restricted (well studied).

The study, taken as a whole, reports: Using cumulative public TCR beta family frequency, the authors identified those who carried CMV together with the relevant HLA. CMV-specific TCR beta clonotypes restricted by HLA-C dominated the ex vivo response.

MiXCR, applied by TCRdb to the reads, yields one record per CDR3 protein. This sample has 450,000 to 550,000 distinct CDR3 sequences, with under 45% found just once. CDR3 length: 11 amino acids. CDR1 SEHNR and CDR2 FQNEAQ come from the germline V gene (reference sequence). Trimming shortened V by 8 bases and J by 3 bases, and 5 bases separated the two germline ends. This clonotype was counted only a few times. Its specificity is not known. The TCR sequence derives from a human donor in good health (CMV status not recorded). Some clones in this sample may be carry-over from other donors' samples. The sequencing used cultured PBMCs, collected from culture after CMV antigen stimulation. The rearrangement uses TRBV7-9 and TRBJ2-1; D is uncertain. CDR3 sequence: CASRLYNEQFF. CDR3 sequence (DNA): TGTGCCAGCCGTCTCTACAATGAGCAGTTCTTC.